The present T cell receptor beta chain was sequenced within a study of T cells in Graves' hyperthyroidism and ophthalmopathy. CDR1 MNHNS and CDR2 SASEGT come from the germline V gene. With 8 bases removed from V and 4 bases from J, the gap between germline ends came to 12 bases. CDR3 length equals 13 residues. Authors of the study amplified TCR beta CDR3 regions from RNA transcripts. RT-PCR in the first round (using the HTBI primer set) targeted the TCR CDR3. TCRdb re-called the multiplex PCR reads with MiXCR, one entry per CDR3 protein. In the table there are around 540,000 distinct CDR3 sequences, more than 15% of which are singletons.

The specimen was blood. The V call is TRBV6-1, the J call TRBJ1-3, with D hard to call. The sequence was collected from a woman aged 25 to 39 with Graves' ophthalmopathy. The CDR3 region is CASRNPRGNTIYF. CDR3 in DNA: TGTGCCAGCCGAAACCCCAGAGGAAACACCATATATTTT.